The sample holds many counts of the clone carrying this TCR beta chain. Its antigen is unidentified. This sample is drawn from a study of neurological immune-mediated disorders. Findings of the study overall: The most TCR clonal expansion was seen in HTLV-1-associated myelopathy, whereas the least was seen in multiple sclerosis, below the level in healthy controls. No sharing of CDR3 amino acid sequences was observed among expanded clones across subjects, suggesting private repertoires in all groups.

Synthesis of cDNA was performed by 5'RACE using 10-nucleotide random UMIs. TCRdb analysed the 5' RACE reads with MiXCR anew, one entry per CDR3 protein. The repertoire includes around 37,000 distinct CDR3 sequences, 12% to 15% of them detected once, and 27% sits in the top ten. Libraries used 2 million unsorted PBMCs kept frozen in RNAlater. Germline assignment: CDR1 SGHRS and CDR2 YFSETQ. The CDR3 length is 15 residues. The V segment lost 0 bases and the J segment 4 bases; nucleotides outside the gene matches: 6. Sequencing was performed on PBMCs. The rearrangement joins TRBV5-1 to TRBJ2-7; 8 bases line up with TRBD2. The clonotype originates from a woman in her fifties or sixties with HTLV-1-associated myelopathy (HAM/TSP). CDR3 protein: CASSLGGSGVYEQYF. The CDR3 DNA sequence: TGCGCCAGCAGCTTGGGGGGTAGCGGGGTTTACGAGCAGTACTTC.